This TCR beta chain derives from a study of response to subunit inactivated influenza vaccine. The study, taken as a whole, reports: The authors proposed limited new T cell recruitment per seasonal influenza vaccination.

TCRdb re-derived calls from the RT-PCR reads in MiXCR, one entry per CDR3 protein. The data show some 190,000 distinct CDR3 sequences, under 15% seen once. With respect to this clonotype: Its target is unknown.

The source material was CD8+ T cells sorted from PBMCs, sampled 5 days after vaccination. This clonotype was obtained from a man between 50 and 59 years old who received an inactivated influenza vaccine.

In nucleotides, the CDR3 is TGCGCCAGCAGCTTGGGGTGGGGACTAGCGGGAACGTCCTACGAGCAGTACTTC. Protein: CASSLGWGLAGTSYEQYF. The chain employs TRBV5-1 and TRBJ2-7, with TRBD2 matching over 13 bases. Germline-derived CDR1 and CDR2 are SGHRS and YFSETQ. The CDR3 covers 18 residues. J was trimmed by 1 base and V by 0 bases; bases with no gene match: 7.